These 27 T cell receptor beta chains came from one sample sequenced in a study of blood T cell repertoires in COVID-19. Method: immunoSEQ multiplex PCR; TCRdb's copy keeps in-frame clones and lacks some. The sample carries around 230,000 clones, roughly 90% recorded once. Specimen: peripheral blood. These receptors all stem from a man aged 30 to 39 who had recovered from COVID-19.

The V and J genes are TRBV19 and TRBJ2-7, with TRBD1 matching over 7 bases. The CDR3 totals 14 residues. The trim removed 4 bases at V and 3 bases at J, leaving 6 bases unmatched. Germline loops: CDR1 LNHDA, CDR2 SQIVND (reference sequence). The CDR3 nucleotides are TGTGCCAGTAGTACCCGACAGGGTAGCTACGAGCAGTACTTC. Translation gives CASSTRQGSYEQYF.

This chain joins TRBV5-4 and TRBJ2-1; no clear D. The germline CDR1 and CDR2 sequences are SGHNT and YYREEE (reference sequence). The germline V and J ends were trimmed by 2 bases and 7 bases, with 10 bases remaining between them. CDR3 size: 13 residues. The CDR3 DNA is TGTGCCAGCAGCTTACTAACGGGTAATGAGCAGTTCTTC. Translating gives CASSLLTGNEQFF.

This clone turned up a few times. The chain employs TRBV15 and TRBJ1-1; 8 bases line up with TRBD1. V dropped 0 bases and J dropped 2; count of bases not matched to a gene: 5. This CDR3 is 16 amino acids long. The germline V gene encodes CDR1 LNHNV and CDR2 YYDKDF (reference sequence). CDR3 sequence reads: CATSRETGAANTEAFF. CDR3 bases: TGTGCCACCAGCAGAGAGACAGGGGCCGCTAACACTGAAGCTTTCTTT.

The V and J genes are TRBV6-1 and TRBJ1-2, with D hard to call. The V gene lost 3 bases and the J gene lost 4 bases, with 9 bases spanning the gap. The CDR3 sequence is 13 residues long. Germline lookup yields CDR1 MNHNS and CDR2 SASEGT. The CDR3 loop reads CASSDSGPYGYTF. CDR3 in DNA: TGTGCCAGCAGTGATTCAGGCCCCTATGGCTACACCTTC.

The chain couples TRBV7-6 to TRBJ2-7; 9 nucleotides agree with TRBD1. The germline gives CDR1 SGHVS, CDR2 FNYEAQ. Losses at the gene ends were 6 bases for V and 4 bases for J; bases not matched to a gene: 7. The CDR3 length is 14 residues. DNA for the CDR3: TGTGCCAGCAGGGATGGGACAGGGCCGTACGAGCAGTACTTC. Its protein is CASRDGTGPYEQYF.

The CDR3 bases are TGTGCCTGGAAAGAGATCAGGGAGGCGGCTGAAGCTTTCTTT. Protein sequence: CAWKEIREAAEAFF. The chain recombines TRBV30 with TRBJ1-1, with a possible D match to TRBD1 (5 bases). The CDR3 sequence is 14 residues long. Per the germline V gene, CDR1 is GTSNPN and CDR2 is SVGIG (reference sequence). Trimming stripped 4 bases from V and 6 bases from J, with 18 bases between.

The rearrangement joins TRBV7-9 to TRBJ2-3; 8 nucleotides align to TRBD1. Germline values: CDR1 SEHNR, CDR2 FQNEAQ (reference sequence). The ends lost 10 bases at V and 2 bases at J; junction bases unmatched: 11. The CDR3 is 15 amino acids. CDR3 region: CAIKWDRLYTDTQYF. As DNA, the CDR3 is TGTGCCATCAAATGGGACAGGTTATACACAGATACGCAGTATTTT.

The chain couples TRBV18 to TRBJ1-4; maybe TRBD1 (5 bases). The CDR3 is 13 amino acids. Trimming cost V 4 bases and J 8 bases, with 11 bases left between them. Germline V gene data show CDR1 as KGHSH and CDR2 as LQKENI. In DNA, the CDR3 is TGTGCCAGCTCACGCGCTACAGGCGAAAAACTGTTTTTT. It encodes CASSRATGEKLFF.

V usage is TRBV5-1 and J usage is TRBJ2-3, with TRBD2 matching 13 bases. The CDR3 totals 17 residues. Trimming at V came to 2 bases and at J to 0 bases, leaving 3 bases not matched to a gene. CDR1 and CDR2 from the germline V gene are SGHRS and YFSETQ. CDR3 DNA sequence: TGCGCCAGCAGCTTAGGACTAGCGGGAGCTAGCACAGATACGCAGTATTTT. It yields the protein CASSLGLAGASTDTQYF.

V and J are TRBV6-2 or TRBV6-3 and TRBJ2-1, with D tentatively TRBD1 (7 bases). The CDR3 runs 15 residues. Germline loops: CDR1 MNHEY, CDR2 SVGEGT. The V gene lost 4 bases and the J gene lost 1 base, with 11 bases spanning the gap. CDR3 coding DNA: TGTGCCAGCAGTTCAGGGGGAGGATCCTACAATGAGCAGTTCTTC. It is translated as CASSSGGGSYNEQFF.

This clone was seen just once. The rearrangement uses TRBV5-8 and TRBJ2-1, with 7 bases lining up with TRBD2. Per the germline V gene, CDR1 is SGHTS and CDR2 is YDEGEE. The CDR3 covers 15 residues. Trimming cost V 5 bases and J 2 bases; bases outside gene matches: 7. CDR3 loop: CASSAGRGTYNEQFF. The CDR3 nucleotides read TGTGCCAGCAGTGCCGGGCGGGGGACCTACAATGAGCAGTTCTTC.

The table lists this clone with many counts. J is TRBJ1-4 and V is TRBV7-2; TRBD1 matches at 10 bases. CDR1 is SGHTA, CDR2 FQGNSA, per germline. With V trimmed by 2 bases and J by 8 bases, 5 bases remained unmatched. The CDR3 contains 15 residues. This CDR3 is CASSLPTGGGEKLFF. In DNA, the CDR3 is TGTGCCAGCAGCTTACCGACAGGGGGCGGCGAAAAACTGTTTTTT.

V usage is TRBV28 and J usage is TRBJ1-2; tentative D call: TRBD1 (5 bases). The ends were cut back, 8 bases at V and 2 bases at J, with 12 bases in the middle. The CDR3 extends over 13 amino acids. The germline V gene has CDR1 MDHEN and CDR2 SYDVKM. CDR3 region: CASWEGSNYGYTF. The CDR3, as DNA: TGTGCCAGCTGGGAGGGGAGCAACTATGGCTACACCTTC.

The chain combines TRBV18 with TRBJ2-7, with 7 bases aligning to TRBD1. The V and J ends lost 2 bases and 1 base, in that order; junction bases with no gene match: 5. CDR3 length equals 15 residues. Germline V gene data show CDR1 as KGHSH and CDR2 as LQKENI. The CDR3 DNA reads as TGTGCCAGCTCACCAACCCAGGGACAGTCCTACGAGCAGTACTTC. Translating gives CASSPTQGQSYEQYF.

The chain is built from TRBV6-5 and TRBJ1-1; a weak D match, TRBD1 (6 bases). V was clipped by 4 bases and J by 7 bases, with 13 bases between them. The germline V gene encodes CDR1 MNHEY and CDR2 SVGAGI. The CDR3 is 13 residues long. CDR3 nucleotide sequence: TGTGCCAGCAGTTTCGGACGAGGGGGTGAAGCTTTCTTT. Protein: CASSFGRGGEAFF.

Here the CDR3 DNA reads TGTGCCAGCAGCTTAGTATCCGGGTACAATGAGCAGTTCTTC. Translation gives CASSLVSGYNEQFF. The chain combines TRBV11-2 with TRBJ2-1, with D unclear. The CDR3 totals 14 residues. Germline V CDR1 and CDR2: SGHAT, FQNNGV. Trimming removed 1 base from V and 4 bases from J, with 8 bases in between.

Here the CDR3 DNA reads TGCGCCAGCAGCCAAGATCCAACTAGCGGGGGGGCGAGGGAGACCCAGTACTTC. Protein: CASSQDPTSGGARETQYF. J is TRBJ2-5 and V is TRBV4-1; TRBD2 aligns across 13 bases. The germline CDR1 and CDR2 sequences are MGHRA and YSYEKL. The V segment lost 0 bases and the J segment 5 bases; nucleotides outside the gene matches: 9. The length of the CDR3 is 18 residues.

The rearrangement links TRBV11-2 to TRBJ2-7; TRBD2 aligns across 9 bases. This CDR3 contains 15 residues. J gave up 4 bases and V 5 bases, and 9 bases lay outside the gene matches. From germline, CDR1 is SGHAT and CDR2 FQNNGV. CDR3 in amino acids: CASSVSSGVLYEQYF. The CDR3 nucleotides read TGTGCCAGCAGCGTATCTAGCGGGGTGTTGTACGAGCAGTACTTC. Full variable domain (missing parts from reference TRBV11-2 and TRBJ2-7): EAGVAQSPRYKIIEKRQSVAFWCNPISGHATLYWYQQILGQGPKLLIQFQNNGVVDDSQLPKDRFSAERLKGVDSTLKIQPAKLEDSAVYLCASSVSSGVLYEQYFGPGTRLTVT.

The chain joins TRBV4-3 to TRBJ2-5, with D uncertain. The CDR3 totals 14 residues. Germline V gene lookup returns CDR1 LGHNA and CDR2 YSLEER. Trimming removed 0 bases at V and 3 bases at J, with 8 bases between. CDR3: CASSQDVAKETQYF. The CDR3 coding sequence is TGCGCCAGCAGCCAAGACGTGGCAAAAGAGACCCAGTACTTC.

The chain links TRBV5-4 to TRBJ2-3, with unresolved D. This CDR3 comprises 16 residues. The germline V and J ends were trimmed by 0 bases and 1 base, with 12 bases remaining between them. CDR1 SGHNT and CDR2 YYREEE come from the germline V gene (reference sequence). CDR3 DNA sequence: TGTGCCAGCAGCTTGGAGCCAGGTTTGGGCACAGATACGCAGTATTTT. This gives the protein CASSLEPGLGTDTQYF.

In its sample, this clone was seen once. The chain carries TRBV6-5 and TRBJ2-3, with TRBD1 identical over 7 bases. The V and J ends lost 5 bases and 5 bases, in that order; junction bases with no gene match: 7. Germline assignment: CDR1 MNHEY and CDR2 SVGAGI. The CDR3 covers 14 residues. CDR3 protein: CASSTHWTGDTQYF. CDR3 coding DNA: TGTGCCAGCAGTACTCATTGGACAGGAGATACGCAGTATTTT.

This chain joins TRBV18 and TRBJ2-7; D unresolved. Germline values: CDR1 KGHSH, CDR2 LQKENI. Trimming cost V 2 bases and J 3 bases, with 14 bases left between them. This CDR3 is built from 15 residues. CDR3 in amino acids: CASSPSPSSYYEQYF. The DNA of the CDR3 is TGTGCCAGCTCACCATCCCCTTCTTCCTACTACGAGCAGTACTTC.

V is TRBV6-5 and J is TRBJ1-2, with 7 bases lining up with TRBD1. V shed 5 bases and J 4 bases; nucleotides not matched to a gene: 10. Germline loops: CDR1 MNHEY, CDR2 SVGAGI. The CDR3 covers 15 residues. CDR3 DNA sequence: TGTGCCAGCAGTAGGGACAGCACCACCACCTATGGCTACACCTTC. Amino acids: CASSRDSTTTYGYTF.

The genes are TRBV5-1 and TRBJ1-2; D not resolved. This CDR3 contains 14 residues. Trimming left V 1 base short and J 2 bases short, with 9 bases between. Germline V gene lookup returns CDR1 SGHRS and CDR2 YFSETQ. The CDR3 sequence: CASSLSLENYGYTF. CDR3 in DNA: TGCGCCAGCAGCTTGAGTTTAGAAAACTATGGCTACACCTTC.

Note on this clone: This specimen includes other DNA sequences encoding the same CDR3. This CDR3 reads CASSQGLAGGQETQYF. The CDR3 DNA is TGTGCCAGCAGCCAAGGATTAGCGGGGGGGCAAGAGACCCAGTACTTC. This chain uses TRBV3-1 (or the pseudogene TRBV3-2) with TRBJ2-5, with TRBD2 identical over 11 bases. The ends lost 1 base at V and 2 bases at J; junction bases unmatched: 3. CDR1 is LGHDT, CDR2 YNNKEL, per germline (reference sequence). The CDR3 covers 16 residues.

The V and J genes are TRBV6-5 and TRBJ1-3; the D is unclear. CDR3 length: 15 amino acids. Looked up from germline, CDR1 is MNHEY and CDR2 is SVGAGI. Trimming removed 0 bases at V and 1 base at J, with 7 bases between. The CDR3 bases are TGTGCCAGCAGTTACTCTACGGGATCTGGAAACACCATATATTTT. Protein sequence: CASSYSTGSGNTIYF.

This chain links TRBV10-3 with TRBJ2-1, with 8 bases aligning to TRBD2. Germline V gene sequence: CDR1 ENHRY, CDR2 SYGVKD. This CDR3 has 14 amino acids. J gave up 8 bases and V 6 bases, and 9 bases lay outside the gene matches. The CDR3 sequence is CAISPGLDADEQFF. Written as DNA, the CDR3 is TGTGCCATCAGCCCGGGACTAGATGCGGATGAGCAGTTCTTC.